This T cell receptor beta chain was identified during a study of long-term antiretroviral therapy in people with HIV. General study points: Versus controls, repertoires in people with HIV had narrower CDR3 length ranges. The ART regimens used between the mid-2000s and the late 2010s may be less effective than current ones.

V lost 4 bases to trimming and J lost 2 bases, with 8 bases between them. The CDR3 is 13 amino acids. In germline, CDR1 is MNHEY, CDR2 SMNVEV (reference sequence). Assay version v3.0 of immunoSEQ was used, and it was run at survey level. Sequencing used immunoSEQ multiplex PCR; TCRdb keeps in-frame clones, though not all of them. The data show fewer than 40,000 clones, approximately 87% seen once. Concerning this clone: Its antigen is currently unknown.

The clonotype was recovered from a woman between 45 and 60 years old with HIV. The source was unsorted PBMCs, collected 1.2 years after starting antiretroviral therapy. The V and J genes are TRBV27 and TRBJ2-5; D may be TRBD1 (5 bases). CDR3 sequence reads: CASSYPGQETQYF. CDR3 nucleotides: TGTGCCAGCAGTTACCCAGGGCAAGAGACCCAGTACTTC.